These 28 T cell receptor beta chains share one sample of origin, sequenced in a study of T and B cells in COVID-19 patients. TRB was amplified from about 250-500 ng of blood genomic DNA. TRB rearrangements were amplified by multiplex PCR with BIOMED2 TRB-A/B primers. TCRdb re-derived calls from the multiplex PCR reads in MiXCR, one entry per CDR3 protein. The repertoire holds thousands of distinct CDR3 sequences, under 40% seen once, with under 30% in the top ten. The sequenced sample consisted of blood. These receptor sequences come from a human donor who had recovered from COVID-19.

This clonotype occurred once. This chain links TRBV13 with TRBJ1-2; possibly TRBD1 for D (6 bases). V was pared by 3 bases and J by 4 bases, with 6 bases between. The CDR3 totals 12 residues. Germline CDR1 is PRHDT and CDR2 is FYEKMQ (reference sequence). Here the CDR3 reads CASSLDSYGYTF. CDR3 DNA: TGTGCCAGCAGCTTGGACAGCTATGGCTACACCTTC.

The chain is built from TRBV6-5 and TRBJ2-7, with 10 positions matching TRBD1. CDR1 and CDR2 from the germline V gene are MNHEY and SVGAGI. This CDR3 has 17 amino acids. The trim removed 6 bases at V and 5 bases at J, leaving 16 bases unmatched. CDR3: CASSSGWVGQGNNEQYF. The CDR3 nucleotides read TGTGCCAGCAGCAGTGGCTGGGTGGGACAGGGGAATAACGAGCAGTACTTC.

This clonotype turned up a few times. The rearrangement joins TRBV5-4 to TRBJ2-1; the D gene could be TRBD1 or TRBD2 (5 bases each). The length of the CDR3 is 14 residues. V gave up 2 bases and J gave up 5 bases, with 11 bases separating them. Germline CDR1 SGHNT, CDR2 YYREEE (reference sequence). CDR3 residues: CASSFRDHDNEQFF. CDR3 nucleotides: TGTGCCAGCAGCTTCCGGGACCACGACAATGAGCAGTTCTTC.

This clonotype appeared a single time. The chain has TRBV5-1 and TRBJ2-6; tentatively, D is TRBD1 (5 bases). The ends were cut back, 0 bases at V and 4 bases at J, with 14 bases in the middle. The V gene's germline CDR1 is SGHRS and CDR2 YFSETQ. The CDR3 extends over 17 amino acids. The CDR3 nucleotides read TGCGCCAGCAGCTTGGTCGGACGACAGTCGGGGGCCAACGTCCTGACTTTC. It codes for CASSLVGRQSGANVLTF. Combining the CDR3 with reference TRBV5-1 and TRBJ2-6 gives the whole variable domain KAGVTQTPRYLIKTRGQQVTLSCSPISGHRSVSWYQQTPGQGLQFLFEYFSETQRNKGNFPGRFSGRQFSNSRSEMNVSTLELGDSALYLCASSLVGRQSGANVLTFGAGSRLTVL.

The V call is TRBV12-3 or TRBV12-4, the J call TRBJ1-5; no reliable D call. The CDR3 totals 13 residues. Trimming shortened V by 7 bases and J by 5 bases, and 12 bases separated the two germline ends. The CDR3 DNA reads as TGTGCCAGCACGGACGGACCCCATCAGCCCCAGCATTTT. Its protein is CASTDGPHQPQHF.

This chain uses TRBV4-2 with TRBJ1-3; D is possibly TRBD1 (5 bases). Germline values: CDR1 LGHNA, CDR2 YNFKEQ. The CDR3 consists of 14 residues. V was shortened by 0 bases and J by 7 bases, with 10 bases between the two germline ends. CDR3 region: CASSQEGEWNTIYF. In DNA form, the CDR3 reads TGTGCCAGCAGCCAAGAAGGGGAATGGAACACCATATATTTT.

The V and J genes are TRBV24-1 and TRBJ2-2; weak D call: TRBD2 (5 bases). This CDR3 contains 14 residues. V was shortened by 1 base and J by 6 bases, with 8 bases between the two germline ends. Germline lookup yields CDR1 KGHDR and CDR2 SFDVKD. CDR3 residues: CATSDFQEAGELFF. DNA for the CDR3: TGTGCCACCAGTGATTTCCAGGAGGCCGGGGAGCTGTTTTTT.

This clonotype was seen a few times. The CDR3 bases are TGCGCCAGCAGCTTGGAGACAGGGTATGAAAAACTGTTTTTT. Translating it yields CASSLETGYEKLFF. The chain couples TRBV5-1 to TRBJ1-4, with 7 nucleotides matching TRBD1. Germline loops: CDR1 SGHRS, CDR2 YFSETQ. Unmatched junction bases numbered 2, after V lost 0 bases and J lost 6 bases. This CDR3 is 14 amino acids long. Full variable domain (rest looked up from reference TRBV5-1 and TRBJ1-4): KAGVTQTPRYLIKTRGQQVTLSCSPISGHRSVSWYQQTPGQGLQFLFEYFSETQRNKGNFPGRFSGRQFSNSRSEMNVSTLELGDSALYLCASSLETGYEKLFFGSGTQLSVL.

The chain uses TRBV5-1 and TRBJ2-3; D is ambiguous. Trimming left V 6 bases short and J 4 bases short, with 12 bases between. There are 13 residues in the CDR3. CDR1 and CDR2 (germline): SGHRS, YFSETQ. The CDR3: CASNYDLSDTQYF. The CDR3 DNA follows: TGCGCCAGCAACTATGACTTGTCAGATACGCAGTATTTT. The full variable domain, rest sourced from reference TRBV5-1 and TRBJ2-3, is KAGVTQTPRYLIKTRGQQVTLSCSPISGHRSVSWYQQTPGQGLQFLFEYFSETQRNKGNFPGRFSGRQFSNSRSEMNVSTLELGDSALYLCASNYDLSDTQYFGPGTRLTVL.

The chain joins TRBV12-3 or TRBV12-4 to TRBJ1-2; D call uncertain. V gave up 3 bases and J gave up 6 bases, with 8 bases separating them. The CDR3 is made up of 12 amino acids. The CDR3 spells CASSFLQDGYTF. CDR3 nucleotide sequence: TGTGCCAGCAGTTTTCTCCAGGATGGCTACACCTTC.

This clonotype was seen a handful of times. The gene calls are TRBV27 and TRBJ2-2; 10 nucleotides line up with TRBD1. The V gene end was trimmed by 1 base and the J gene end by 5 bases; junction bases not matched to a gene: 13. Germline values: CDR1 MNHEY, CDR2 SMNVEV (reference sequence). This CDR3 comprises 19 residues. The CDR3 loop is CASSLWGQGLTYGTGELFF. CDR3 sequence (DNA): TGTGCCAGCAGTTTATGGGGACAGGGGTTGACCTATGGAACCGGGGAGCTGTTTTTT.

This clonotype came up a few times. V gene TRBV27 combines with J gene TRBJ1-6; D unclear. V lost 0 bases and J lost 7, with 10 bases in between. The CDR3 extends over 15 amino acids. Germline assignment: CDR1 MNHEY and CDR2 SMNVEV (reference sequence). The CDR3 spells CASSLSAVRNSPLHF. DNA for the CDR3: TGTGCCAGCAGTTTATCGGCGGTACGGAATTCACCCCTCCACTTT.

The chain has TRBV7-9 and TRBJ2-3; D remains unclear. The CDR3 length is 14 residues. Germline CDR1 SEHNR, CDR2 FQNEAQ (reference sequence). V was trimmed by 5 bases and J by 6 bases, leaving 15 bases between them. CDR3 sequence reads: CASSRSGSWDTQYF. As DNA, the CDR3 is TGTGCCAGCAGCCGCTCTGGGTCATGGGATACGCAGTATTTT. The variable domain in full, with the rest retrieved from reference TRBV7-9 and TRBJ2-3, is DTGVSQNPRHKITKRGQNVTFRCDPISEHNRLYWYRQTLGQGPEFLTYFQNEAQLEKSRLLSDRFSAERPKGSFSTLEIQRTEQGDSAMYLCASSRSGSWDTQYFGPGTRLTVL.

Judged by abundance, this clonotype is medium-sized. The V gene is TRBV5-4, the J gene TRBJ2-3; D might be TRBD2 (6 bases). The V gene lost 4 bases and the J gene lost 0 bases, with 15 bases spanning the gap. There are 16 residues in the CDR3. Germline CDR1 reads SGHNT; CDR2 reads YYREEE (reference sequence). The CDR3 region has the DNA TGTGCCAGCAGCCCTCCGGAGGGACCTAGCACAGATACGCAGTATTTT. This translates into CASSPPEGPSTDTQYF.

This clonotype is judged medium-sized. J is TRBJ2-7 and V is TRBV6-6; 8 bases align to TRBD1. The CDR3 spans 14 residues. V lost 6 bases and J lost 1; bases outside the gene matches: 5. Germline values: CDR1 MNHNY, CDR2 SVGAGI (reference sequence). In nucleotides, the CDR3 is TGTGCCAGCAGGCAGGGGGCTTCGTCCTACGAGCAGTACTTC. Translating it yields CASRQGASSYEQYF.

The chain recombines TRBV5-1 with TRBJ2-7; D may correspond to TRBD1 or TRBD2 (5 bases each). Germline V gene data show CDR1 as SGHRS and CDR2 as YFSETQ. CDR3 length: 14 residues. CDR3 residues: CASSLGERTYEQYV. The DNA for the CDR3 is TGTGCCAGCAGCTTAGGGGAGCGGACCTACGAGCAGTACGTC.

By sample share, this clonotype is large. The chain combines TRBV29-1 with TRBJ2-3, with D possibly matching TRBD1 (5 bases). V was trimmed by 3 bases and J by 2 bases, leaving 6 bases between them. CDR1 is SQVTM and CDR2 is ANQGSEA in the germline V gene. The CDR3 spans 12 residues. The CDR3 DNA sequence: TGCAGCGTTGAGACAGACACAGATACGCAGTATTTT. It yields the protein CSVETDTDTQYF.

In its sample, this clonotype was seen once. This chain connects TRBV18 to TRBJ2-7; the match to TRBD2 covers 10 bases. The junction had 9 bases not matched to a gene; V was cut back by 3 bases and J by 4 bases. CDR1 is KGHSH and CDR2 is LQKENI in the germline V gene. There are 16 residues in the CDR3. DNA of the CDR3: TGTGCCAGCTCACCCATTCAAGCGGGGGGGCGGTACGAGCAGTACTTC. Amino acid sequence: CASSPIQAGGRYEQYF.

CDR3 sequence: CASSQAWGETQYF. For the CDR3, the DNA is TGTGCCAGCAGCCAAGCTTGGGGGGAGACCCAGTACTTC. V is TRBV4-2 and J is TRBJ2-5; D might be TRBD1 or TRBD2, each matching 5 bases. CDR1 and CDR2 (germline): LGHNA, YNFKEQ. The CDR3 loop spans 13 amino acids. Trimming cost V 1 base and J 5 bases, with 8 bases left between them.

This clonotype ranks as medium-sized. This chain links TRBV6-1 with TRBJ2-2; TRBD2 matches 12 bases. Unmatched junction bases numbered 14, after V lost 8 bases and J lost 4 bases. This CDR3 spans 18 amino acids. CDR1 and CDR2 from the germline V gene are MNHNS and SASEGT. The CDR3 DNA reads TGTGCCAGCCACATGGGGCTAGCGGGGGGGCGCGGCACCGGGGAGCTGTTTTTT. Translating gives CASHMGLAGGRGTGELFF.

This clonotype is a singleton in its sample. V is TRBV15 and J is TRBJ2-7; weak D call: TRBD2 (5 bases). This CDR3 comprises 13 residues. CDR1 is LNHNV and CDR2 is YYDKDF in the germline V gene (reference sequence). V shed 5 bases and J shed 10 bases, with 18 bases lying between them. The CDR3 DNA follows: TGTGCCACCAGCCCTTGGGGAGATGGTAGTCAGTACTTC. Its translation is CATSPWGDGSQYF.

This clonotype is medium-sized within its sample. The chain recombines TRBV19 with TRBJ2-1, with 8 bases fitting TRBD2. V lost 3 bases, J lost 3 bases, and 4 bases stayed unmatched. CDR1 and CDR2 from the germline V gene are LNHDA and SQIVND (reference sequence). The CDR3 length is 15 residues. CDR3 DNA sequence: TGTGCCAGTAGTATGTCCGGGACTAGCTACAATGAGCAGTTCTTC. Translation gives CASSMSGTSYNEQFF.

V usage is TRBV20-1 and J usage is TRBJ1-6; 7 bases match TRBD1. V dropped 6 bases and J dropped 14; count of bases not matched to a gene: 10. The CDR3 is 12 amino acids. Germline V gene data show CDR1 as DFQATT and CDR2 as SNEGSKA (reference sequence). The CDR3 is CSAWDRGFTLHF. CDR3 in DNA: TGCAGTGCCTGGGACAGAGGTTTCACCCTCCACTTT.

The chain recombines TRBV19 with TRBJ1-2; D unclear. This CDR3 contains 14 residues. Trimming pared 6 bases from V and 5 bases from J, leaving 16 bases between. The germline CDR1 and CDR2 sequences are LNHDA and SQIVND (reference sequence). CDR3 sequence (DNA): TGTGCCAGTAGACTCTCCCAGGCGATTTATGGCTACACCTTC. Residues: CASRLSQAIYGYTF.

This clonotype was recorded once. Since a much larger clone is just one base distant, this may be a read error. The chain combines TRBV6-6 with TRBJ2-1; D call uncertain. Trimming left V 7 bases short and J 5 bases short, with 9 bases between. From germline, CDR1 is MNHNY and CDR2 SVGAGI (reference sequence). The CDR3 runs 12 residues. This CDR3 is CASKMQNNEQFF. In DNA, the CDR3 is TGTGCCAGCAAGATGCAAAACAATGAGCAGTTCTTC.

This clonotype was seen more than once but under ten times. CDR3 nucleotides: TGTGCCAGCAGTTTTGGGGGACTAGCGGGGGGCACAGATACGCAGTATTTT. Protein: CASSFGGLAGGTDTQYF. The chain employs TRBV27 and TRBJ2-3, with TRBD2 matching 14 bases. The CDR3 extends over 17 amino acids. The J segment lost 1 base and the V segment lost 3 bases, leaving 3 bases of the junction unmatched. CDR1 MNHEY and CDR2 SMNVEV come from the germline V gene (reference sequence).

This clonotype is a singleton in its sample. The V call is TRBV7-2, the J call TRBJ1-2, with 9 bases fitting TRBD1. J lost 7 bases, V lost 4 bases, and 7 bases had no gene match. The V gene's germline CDR1 is SGHTA and CDR2 FQGNSA. This CDR3 comprises 14 residues. CDR3 amino acids: CASSSDRGASGYTF. The CDR3 DNA follows: TGTGCCAGCAGCTCGGACAGGGGAGCGTCTGGCTACACCTTC.

The chain couples TRBV6-4 to TRBJ1-3; D gene ambiguous. The CDR3 runs 10 residues. V lost 6 bases and J 4 bases, leaving 1 base between the germline ends. Germline lookup yields CDR1 MRHNA and CDR2 SNTAGT. The CDR3 DNA follows: TGTGCCAGCAGGGGAAACACCATATATTTT. The encoded protein is CASRGNTIYF.